The clone carrying this T cell receptor (beta chain) was observed a single time. The antigen remains undetermined. The junction departs from the called germline gene at one end, perhaps through a read error. The CDR3 runs 13 residues. Germline CDR1 reads SEHNR; CDR2 reads FQNEAQ (reference sequence). Vbeta (60) and Jbeta (13) primers were used in the PCR. Only in-frame clones appear in the TCRdb table, and some are missing; sequencing was by immunoSEQ multiplex PCR. Of roughly 200,000 clones listed, around 84% are singletons. This entry comes from a study of cytomegalovirus exposure and HLA in healthy donors. Study-wide findings and caveats: In a later analysis, DRB1 alleles had the most associated TCRs; HLA-C alleles the fewest. A previous analysis found most TCR beta V segments productive roughly 87% or roughly 30% of the time.

The TCR comes from a woman in her late teens or twenties in good health and CMV-seronegative. The genes are TRBV7-9 and TRBJ1-1, with D unclear. Sequencing used PBMCs. In DNA form, the CDR3 reads TGTTCCAGCGGCGTAGTTATGAACACTGAAGCTTTCTTT. Translating it yields CSSGVVMNTEAFF.